This T cell receptor beta chain was identified in a study of early T cells in non-severe SARS-CoV-2 infection (dated by TCRdb to the early 2020s). Study-level background: Bulk RNA from unsorted whole blood was used for TCR sequencing, so alpha and beta chains could not be paired. Broader findings and caveats from the paper: Matching against VDJdb was skewed toward anti-spike CD8 responses, likely underestimated virus-specific expansions, and missed private and CD4 specificities.

The study was a case-control design nested within a healthcare worker cohort in London, UK, with weekly nasopharyngeal swab PCR tests and blood sampling. Healthcare workers were recruited during the week of the UK lockdown, between 23 and 31 March 2020, and followed weekly for up to about 15 weeks. In its sample, this clonotype comes out as medium-sized (0.01 to 0.1%). No antigen is known for it. Within one base of it there is no much larger clone, and no base qualities were kept. CDR1 MNHNS and CDR2 SASEGT are derived from the germline V gene. The CDR3, cysteine through phenylalanine, is 14 amino acids long. Of the read, only the CDR3 DNA is kept; its 42 bases are in frame from base 1. V loses 5 bases at its end and J loses 6 bases; junction bases beyond the gene matches: 8. The method behind the library was 5' RACE. Reads for this sample came from a NextSeq 500. Unique molecular identifiers were attached to individual cDNA molecules in the TCR library protocol so that sequencing error and PCR bias could be corrected. Sequencing covered both TCR alpha and beta chains, and within each sample the abundances of alpha and beta sequences were tightly co-correlated. Processing in the source paper ran as follows. V gene, J gene and CDR3 annotation of TCR sequences was performed with Decombinator V4. Expanded TCRs were defined as changing significantly between any two time points under a Poisson model with p below 0.0001. TCR abundances were normalised to the total number of TCRs sequenced per sample and expressed as counts per million. MAIT TCRs were defined by TRAV1-2 paired with TRAJ12, TRAJ20 or TRAJ33, and iNKT TCRs by TRAV10 paired with TRAJ18. VDJdb, accessed 1 November 2021, was searched for CMV, EBV and SARS-CoV-2 annotated TCRs, with TCRs annotated for multiple antigens excluded. Clones were called with MiXCR by TCRdb after fastp trimmed the public reads at Q25, and only in-frame beta chains were retained. For every CDR3 protein sequence, its rows merge into one entry that carries the most common genes and DNA. The V and J calls were not made by the authors but by TCRdb's processing. Here the sample has tens of thousands of distinct CDR3 sequences; roughly 6.1% occur a single time. The top ten clonotypes cover under 25% of the sample.

The sample consisted of whole blood, taken at baseline. This sequence uses TRBV6-1 and TRBJ1-2; 8 of the junction bases match TRBD1. This TCR derives from an adult who was a healthcare worker with PCR-confirmed SARS-CoV-2 infection or an uninfected control (not recorded which). The CDR3 loop reads CASSSTGQGNGYTF. The base sequence is TGTGCCAGCAGTTCAACAGGACAGGGAAATGGCTACACCTTC.